Listed here are 15 T cell receptor beta chains from one sample, sequenced in a study of T cell changes during pregnancy in multiple sclerosis. Repertoires were generated with immunoSEQ multiplex PCR, while TCRdb's copy carries only in-frame clones and drops some. This sample has 100,000 or so clones, with around 93% found just once. The sequencing used peripheral blood, collected before pregnancy. All receptors come from a female donor with multiple sclerosis, enrolled in a pregnancy study.

The chain is built from TRBV28 and TRBJ2-6; D perhaps matches TRBD1 (5 bases). The CDR3 has 16 amino acids. In germline, CDR1 is MDHEN, CDR2 SYDVKM. V gave up 5 bases and J gave up 2 bases, with 13 bases separating them. CDR3 sequence: CASSKRGSPGANVLTF. For the CDR3, the DNA is TGTGCCAGCAGTAAAAGGGGCAGTCCTGGGGCCAACGTCCTGACTTTC.

The chain joins TRBV11-2 to TRBJ1-2; 8 bases fit TRBD1. The CDR3 contains 18 residues. The germline V gene encodes CDR1 SGHAT and CDR2 FQNNGV. V dropped 0 bases and J dropped 4; count of bases not matched to a gene: 13. The chain's CDR3 is CASSLDSGAGGAGYGYTF. CDR3 nucleotide sequence: TGTGCCAGCAGCTTAGATTCGGGGGCAGGGGGCGCGGGCTATGGCTACACCTTC.

The chain recombines TRBV21-1 with TRBJ1-5. TRBV21-1 has pseudogene status. This CDR3 has 19 amino acids. The CDR3 bases are TGTGCCAGCAGCAAAGTAAAATTACCGGGAGAGACTCTAAATCAGCCCCAGCATTTT. This gives the protein CASSKVKLPGETLNQPQHF.

The chain couples TRBV18 to TRBJ1-5; D gene uncertain. The CDR3 has 19 amino acids. V was shortened by 5 bases and J by 0 bases, with 23 bases between the two germline ends. CDR1 and CDR2 from the germline V gene are KGHSH and LQKENI. The CDR3 coding sequence is TGTGCCAGCTCAAACTCAGCGGATCTACTGGCGAATAGCAATCAGCCCCAGCATTTT. Residues: CASSNSADLLANSNQPQHF.

The genes are TRBV29-1 and TRBJ1-3; D is possibly TRBD1 (5 bases). The CDR3 runs 11 residues. CDR1 SQVTM and CDR2 ANQGSEA come from the germline V gene. The ends were cut back, 5 bases at V and 7 bases at J, with 9 bases in the middle. The CDR3 DNA sequence: TGCAGCGTTCAGGGATCGAACACCATATATTTT. As protein: CSVQGSNTIYF.

This chain links TRBV19 with TRBJ1-1; D is ambiguous. CDR3 length equals 13 residues. V gave up 3 bases and J gave up 3 bases, with 8 bases separating them. Germline values: CDR1 LNHDA, CDR2 SQIVND (reference sequence). CDR3 coding DNA: TGTGCCAGTAGTATTCGGAGGGACACTGAAGCTTTCTTT. This sequence encodes CASSIRRDTEAFF.

The chain is built from TRBV7-2 and TRBJ2-1, with 8 bases matching TRBD1. Unmatched junction bases numbered 10, after V lost 2 bases and J lost 7 bases. Looked up from germline, CDR1 is SGHTA and CDR2 is FQGNSA. This CDR3 has 16 residues. The CDR3 nucleotides are TGTGCCAGCAGCTTAACGTTTCAGCAGGGGGCGAATGAGCAGTTCTTC. Encoded protein: CASSLTFQQGANEQFF.

This clone has only one observation. The chain recombines TRBV19 with TRBJ2-5; 8 positions agree with TRBD2. Germline CDR1 is LNHDA and CDR2 is SQIVND (reference sequence). CDR3 length: 14 residues. Trimming took 4 bases from V and 3 from J; bases not matched to a gene: 4. CDR3 DNA sequence: TGTGCCAGTAGTACCCCAGCGGGAGAAGAGACCCAGTACTTC. This translates into CASSTPAGEETQYF.

The CDR3 DNA reads as TGTGCCAGCAGTTTCCTCCGGGGTAGGGGCAATCAGCCCCAGCATTTT. This codes for CASSFLRGRGNQPQHF. The rearrangement joins TRBV28 to TRBJ1-5; D is unclear. This CDR3 comprises 16 residues. Germline V gives CDR1 MDHEN, CDR2 SYDVKM. The V and J ends lost 3 bases and 2 bases respectively, with 14 bases between them.

This chain links TRBV5-4 with TRBJ2-7, with 7 bases identical to TRBD1. Trimming removed 4 bases from V and 5 bases from J; junction bases left unmatched: 12. Germline values: CDR1 SGHNT, CDR2 YYREEE (reference sequence). CDR3 length: 15 residues. Here the CDR3 reads CASSDKGTVVDEQYF. The CDR3 DNA is TGTGCCAGCAGCGATAAAGGGACAGTTGTCGACGAGCAGTACTTC.

The chain combines TRBV5-1 with TRBJ2-1; D not certain. This CDR3 is built from 14 residues. Trimming took off 4 bases at V and 3 bases at J, with 11 bases between the two ends. Germline values: CDR1 SGHRS, CDR2 YFSETQ. The CDR3 sequence: CASSLDGVYNEQFF. The CDR3 DNA reads as TGCGCCAGCAGCCTCGACGGAGTCTACAATGAGCAGTTCTTC.

V usage is TRBV7-2 and J usage is TRBJ2-1; no clear D gene. Germline CDR1 reads SGHTA; CDR2 reads FQGNSA. Deletions cut 4 bases from V and 8 bases from J, with 9 bases between. This CDR3 has 12 amino acids. The CDR3 sequence: CASSSRLDEQFF. The CDR3 nucleotides read TGTGCCAGCAGCTCAAGATTAGATGAGCAGTTCTTC.

This sequence joins TRBV10-2 and TRBJ2-5; 11 bases fit TRBD2. Germline V gene data show CDR1 as WSHSY and CDR2 as SAAADI. Trimming at V came to 8 bases and at J to 4 bases, leaving 9 bases not matched to a gene. This CDR3 spans 15 amino acids. Here the CDR3 DNA reads TGCGCCAGCTTGGGCCCGGGACTAGCGGTAGAGACCCAGTACTTC. Protein sequence: CASLGPGLAVETQYF.

The chain combines TRBV10-3 with TRBJ2-3; 8 nucleotides line up with TRBD2. The germline V gene has CDR1 ENHRY and CDR2 SYGVKD. The CDR3 is made up of 18 amino acids. V lost 4 bases to trimming and J lost 0 bases; unmatched junction nucleotides: 12. CDR3: CAISVGSGVPGSTDTQYF. CDR3 in DNA: TGTGCCATCAGTGTAGGTAGCGGGGTACCGGGAAGCACAGATACGCAGTATTTT.

J is TRBJ1-2 and V is TRBV6-1; D possibly corresponds to TRBD1 (6 bases). V gave up 8 bases and J gave up 2 bases, with 6 bases separating them. The CDR3 has 11 residues. The germline CDR1 and CDR2 sequences are MNHNS and SASEGT. For the CDR3, the DNA is TGTGCCAGCGACAGGAACTATGGCTACACCTTC. It codes for CASDRNYGYTF.